This entry concerns a single T cell receptor (beta chain). Other DNA sequences in the sample encode the same CDR3. Individuals drawn from 20 to 25 US areas were roughly 18 to 100 years old. This specimen belongs to a study of blood T cell repertoires in COVID-19. Across the whole study: Samples representing acute and convalescent COVID-19 were sourced from the United States, Italy and Spain.

This CDR3 has 15 residues. V trimming: 4 bases; J trimming: 8 bases; junction bases outside the gene matches: 14. The germline gives CDR1 SGHNT, CDR2 YYREEE (reference sequence). Original processing notes: Using reference gene primer amplification, nucleated cell counts were estimated. Sequenced by immunoSEQ multiplex PCR; TCRdb stores in-frame clones only, minus some. V, J and clone size are those of that table, while D and trimming were read from the DNA. The data contain about 300,000 clones, around nine tenths of them singletons. This chain links TRBV5-4 with TRBJ1-2, with 7 nucleotides matching TRBD1. The receptor's source is a woman aged 45-59 years who had been exposed to COVID-19. The sequenced material came from PBMCs or T cells enriched from blood (not recorded which). CDR3 bases: TGTGCCAGCAGCCCGGGCCGGGACAGTACTAGCGGCTACACCTTC. Encoded protein: CASSPGRDSTSGYTF.